Given below is one T cell receptor (beta chain) in context. The antigen is undetermined. This sample stems from a study of beta chain features in type 1 diabetes. Study findings and constraints: Across all four CD4+ subsets, people with type 1 diabetes showed modestly shorter TCRB CDR3s. More deletions and fewer insertions at VDJ junctions were found in patients with type 1 diabetes.

Expressed TCRB transcripts were sequenced, since all the RNA that had been isolated was reverse transcribed. Generated by immunoSEQ multiplex PCR, the TCRdb table keeps only in-frame clones and is missing some. The repertoire holds around 300,000 clones, with 15% as singletons. CDR1 is LNHDA, CDR2 SQIVND, per germline (reference sequence). V lost 1 base, J lost 6 bases, and 13 bases lay in between. CDR3 length: 15 amino acids. The chain is built from TRBV19 and TRBJ1-5; weak D call: TRBD1 (5 bases). The receptor comes from a man aged 18-30 years with type 1 diabetes. The material sequenced was naive CD4+ T cells from blood. This CDR3 reads CASSIASVGAQPQHF. As DNA, the CDR3 is TGTGCCAGTAGTATAGCCTCAGTTGGGGCTCAGCCCCAGCATTTT.